This T cell receptor (beta chain) was identified during a study of T cell responses to AZD1222 COVID-19 vaccine. Study findings and constraints: Clonal diversity was possibly underestimated; the donors were predominantly white British and more often female.

This CDR3 is 16 amino acids long. V was trimmed by 4 bases and J by 0 bases, leaving 16 bases between them. Germline CDR1 reads GTSNPN; CDR2 reads SVGIG (reference sequence). Repertoires were generated with immunoSEQ multiplex PCR, while TCRdb's copy carries only in-frame clones and drops some. Among 90,000 to 140,000 clones listed, 82% were seen once. Comments on this clone: Its cognate antigen is unknown.

This sequence was found in an adult in good health. Specimen: peripheral blood, collected on day 0 of AZD1222 vaccination. This chain uses TRBV30 with TRBJ1-5; D is uncertain. DNA of the CDR3: TGTGCCTGGACCCCTGCGGCGTGGGTTAGCAATCAGCCCCAGCATTTT. Translating it yields CAWTPAAWVSNQPQHF.